This entry describes one T cell receptor (beta chain). The sample is drawn from a study of cytomegalovirus exposure and HLA in healthy donors. Use of 60 Vbeta and 13 Jbeta primers characterized the PCR. Data came from immunoSEQ multiplex PCR; TCRdb stores just in-frame clones and leaves some out. The repertoire includes hundreds of thousands of clones, about 74% of them detected once, and 15% sits in the top ten. Material for sequencing was PBMCs. The receptor comes from a man aged 35 to 55 in good health and CMV-seronegative.

The CDR3 DNA is TGCAGTGCTGGACAGGCGGGTGAAGCTTTCTTT. Translated: CSAGQAGEAFF. The gene calls are TRBV20-1 and TRBJ1-1; 7 positions match TRBD1. Germline loops: CDR1 DFQATT, CDR2 SNEGSKA (reference sequence). V gave up 5 bases and J gave up 7 bases; unmatched junction bases: 4. The CDR3 runs 11 residues.